Presented here are 26 T cell receptor beta chains from one specimen sequenced in a study of blood T cell repertoires in COVID-19 (dated by TCRdb to the early 2020s). The method was the immunoSEQ multiplex PCR assay. The immuneACCESS repertoire file appears here via TCRdb, limited to in-frame rearrangements. These files lack a portion of the clones; in checked studies, under half of the deficit traces to unresolved V genes, and the cause of the others is not known. This sample gives tens of thousands of clones in total; more than 75% of them show up just once. 0.95% to 1.5% of the sample belongs to the ten largest clones. The sample comprised peripheral blood. The receptors here all came from a woman over 75 with acute or convalescent COVID-19.

J is TRBJ2-1 and V is TRBV28; TRBD1 matches 8 bases. Germline CDR1 and CDR2: MDHEN and SYDVKM. This CDR3 spans 12 amino acids. With V trimmed by 10 bases and J by 8 bases, 7 bases remained unmatched. CDR3 amino acids: CAIDRGGHEQFF. For the CDR3, the DNA is TGTGCCATCGACAGGGGAGGCCATGAGCAGTTCTTC.

The chain joins TRBV5-4 to TRBJ1-6; 9 bases line up with TRBD1. Germline-derived CDR1 and CDR2 are SGHNT and YYREEE (reference sequence). After removal of 4 bases from V and 7 bases from J, the junction contained 3 bases not matched to a gene. The CDR3 sequence is 14 residues long. CDR3: CASSRQGDNSPLHF. As DNA, the CDR3 is TGTGCCAGCAGCCGACAGGGGGACAATTCACCCCTCCACTTT.

This chain joins TRBV5-4 and TRBJ2-3; D remains unclear. The V gene lost 1 base and the J gene lost 6 bases, with 9 bases spanning the gap. The V gene's germline CDR1 is SGHNT and CDR2 YYREEE (reference sequence). CDR3 length equals 13 residues. The chain's CDR3 is CASSLPPPDTQYF. As DNA, the CDR3 is TGTGCCAGCAGCTTGCCCCCCCCGGATACGCAGTATTTT.

This chain links TRBV28 with TRBJ1-5; 7 bases map to TRBD1. In germline, CDR1 is MDHEN, CDR2 SYDVKM. The CDR3 spans 18 residues. J lost 1 base, V lost 6 bases, and 15 bases had no gene match. CDR3 residues: CASRGLQGLLTSNQPQHF. CDR3 nucleotides: TGTGCCAGCAGGGGGTTACAGGGGCTTCTTACGAGCAATCAGCCCCAGCATTTT.

J is TRBJ2-7 and V is TRBV19; TRBD2 matches 8 bases. The CDR3 is 15 residues long. The J segment lost 3 bases and the V segment lost 5 bases, leaving 9 bases of the junction unmatched. From germline, CDR1 is LNHDA and CDR2 SQIVND (reference sequence). CDR3 residues: CASSPTSGELYEQYF. CDR3 nucleotides: TGTGCCAGTAGTCCTACTAGCGGAGAACTCTACGAGCAGTACTTC.

V gene TRBV3-1 (or the pseudogene TRBV3-2) combines with J gene TRBJ2-2, with a possible D match to TRBD1 (5 bases). Trimming left V 2 bases short and J 1 base short, with 5 bases between. The CDR3 is 14 amino acids. Germline assignment: CDR1 LGHDT and CDR2 YNNKEL (reference sequence). The DNA of the CDR3 is TGTGCCAGCAGCCAAACAGGGAACACCGGGGAGCTGTTTTTT. This gives the protein CASSQTGNTGELFF.

V gene TRBV4-1 combines with J gene TRBJ1-2; possibly TRBD1 for D (5 bases). Germline values: CDR1 MGHRA, CDR2 YSYEKL. This CDR3 contains 17 residues. Trimming pared 2 bases from V and 0 bases from J, leaving 16 bases between. The CDR3 is CASSQYGNEQANYGYTF. The CDR3 DNA sequence: TGCGCCAGCAGCCAATACGGTAATGAACAGGCTAACTATGGCTACACCTTC.

CDR3 DNA: TGTGCCAGCAGTAGAACAGGCACCGGGGGGACTGAAGCTTTCTTT. This codes for CASSRTGTGGTEAFF. The J gene is TRBJ1-1, the V gene TRBV6-5, with TRBD1 as a possible D gene (5 bases). This CDR3 is built from 15 residues. V dropped 5 bases and J dropped 5 bases, with 18 bases sitting between them. CDR1 and CDR2 from the germline V gene are MNHEY and SVGAGI.

This rearrangement joins TRBV9 to TRBJ2-3, with TRBD1 matching over 8 bases. The J segment lost 6 bases and the V segment lost 4 bases, leaving 7 bases of the junction unmatched. This CDR3 is 14 amino acids long. Germline CDR1 reads SGDLS; CDR2 reads YYNGEE. CDR3 DNA sequence: TGTGCCAGCAGCCCAGGGGGCGCGCGTGATACGCAGTATTTT. Amino acid sequence: CASSPGGARDTQYF. The full variable domain, its missing parts supplied by reference TRBV9 and TRBJ2-3, is DSGVTQTPKHLITATGQRVTLRCSPRSGDLSVYWYQQSLDQGLQFLIQYYNGEERAKGNILERFSAQQFPDLHSELNLSSLELGDSALYFCASSPGGARDTQYFGPGTRLTVL.

The rearrangement joins TRBV5-4 to TRBJ2-7; TRBD1 agrees at 9 bases. Looked up from germline, CDR1 is SGHNT and CDR2 is YYREEE (reference sequence). V lost 3 bases, J lost 1 base, and 5 bases stayed unmatched. The CDR3 contains 15 residues. CDR3 amino acids: CASSSAGTGSYEQYF. The CDR3 DNA sequence: TGTGCCAGCAGCTCGGCCGGGACAGGGTCCTACGAGCAGTACTTC.

The chain carries TRBV28 and TRBJ1-2; TRBD1 matches at 8 bases. The J segment lost 3 bases and the V segment lost 7 bases, leaving 10 bases of the junction unmatched. Germline values: CDR1 MDHEN, CDR2 SYDVKM. The CDR3 is 15 residues long. The CDR3 nucleotides are TGTGCCAGCACCTTTTCAGGGGGCGAGGACTATGGCTACACCTTC. Translation gives CASTFSGGEDYGYTF.

This clone was seen once. The CDR3 region has the DNA TGTGCCAGTAGTATAGATCTACGACTAGCGACCTACAATGAGCAGTTCTTC. Protein sequence: CASSIDLRLATYNEQFF. V usage is TRBV19 and J usage is TRBJ2-1; 8 bases line up with TRBD2. The junction had 6 bases not matched to a gene; V was cut back by 0 bases and J by 2 bases. The CDR3 runs to 17 residues. Per the germline V gene, CDR1 is LNHDA and CDR2 is SQIVND (reference sequence).

V and J are TRBV29-1 and TRBJ2-1; 8 positions match TRBD1. Germline CDR1 reads SQVTM; CDR2 reads ANQGSEA. Losses at the gene ends were 6 bases for V and 10 bases for J; bases not matched to a gene: 8. This CDR3 region has 12 residues. The CDR3 loop is CSVDRGVGEQFF. CDR3 DNA sequence: TGCAGCGTCGACAGGGGAGTAGGGGAGCAGTTCTTC.

The chain couples TRBV5-6 to TRBJ1-3; D ambiguous. V lost 1 base and J 6 bases, leaving 14 bases between the germline ends. The CDR3 length is 15 residues. Germline V gene data show CDR1 as SGHDT and CDR2 as YYEEEE. This CDR3 reads CASSLISGYENTIYF. The CDR3 nucleotides read TGTGCCAGCAGCTTGATATCCGGGTATGAAAACACCATATATTTT.

This sequence joins TRBV3-1 (or the pseudogene TRBV3-2) and TRBJ1-3; no reliable D call. Between the trimmed V and J ends, which lost 4 bases and 2 bases, there was a span of 9 bases. This CDR3 spans 14 amino acids. Germline-derived CDR1 and CDR2 are LGHDT and YNNKEL (reference sequence). The CDR3 spells CASSLGSPGNTIYF. CDR3 coding DNA: TGTGCCAGCAGCCTTGGGAGTCCTGGAAACACCATATATTTT.

The rearrangement joins TRBV5-1 to TRBJ2-1; D uncertain. The CDR3 extends over 13 amino acids. V lost 10 bases to trimming and J lost 6 bases, with 17 bases between them. The V gene's germline CDR1 is SGHRS and CDR2 YFSETQ. The CDR3 DNA reads TGCGCCTGGTGGTCCAGTCTTGGCAATGAGCAGTTCTTC. Protein sequence: CAWWSSLGNEQFF.

V is TRBV3-1 (or the pseudogene TRBV3-2) and J is TRBJ1-1; D unclear. The germline V gene has CDR1 LGHDT and CDR2 YNNKEL (reference sequence). This CDR3 has 14 residues. V lost 2 bases and J lost 1, with 8 bases in between. In DNA, the CDR3 is TGTGCCAGCAGCCAATTTTGGAGGAACACTGAAGCTTTCTTT. It encodes CASSQFWRNTEAFF.

The chain combines TRBV6-2 or TRBV6-3 with TRBJ2-2, with D unresolved. Trimming took 2 bases from V and 5 from J, leaving 6 bases between them. Germline V gene sequence: CDR1 MNHEY, CDR2 SVGEGT. CDR3 size: 13 residues. In DNA form, the CDR3 reads TGTGCCAGCAGTTACCCCATGACCGGGGAGCTGTTTTTT. Its translation: CASSYPMTGELFF.

The genes are TRBV7-8 and TRBJ2-7; 7 bases align to TRBD2. Germline CDR1 is SGHVS and CDR2 is FQNEAQ. The CDR3 contains 12 residues. Trimming cost V 10 bases and J 7 bases; bases outside gene matches: 10. The CDR3 loop reads CATSTGGWEQYF. The DNA of the CDR3 is TGTGCCACCTCTACGGGGGGATGGGAGCAGTACTTC. The full variable domain, with the rest looked up from reference TRBV7-8 and TRBJ2-7, is GAGVSQSPRYKVAKRGQDVALRCDPISGHVSLFWYQQALGQGPEFLTYFQNEAQLDKSGLPSDRFFAERPEGSVSTLKIQRTQQEDSAVYLCATSTGGWEQYFGPGTRLTVT.

The rearrangement uses TRBV14 and TRBJ1-2, with D possibly being TRBD1 (5 bases). This CDR3 spans 13 amino acids. V shed 4 bases and J shed 4 bases, with 10 bases lying between them. The germline gives CDR1 SGHDN, CDR2 FVKESK. CDR3 in amino acids: CASSRGAGYGYTF. For the CDR3, the DNA is TGTGCCAGCAGCCGTGGGGCAGGCTATGGCTACACCTTC.

This chain uses TRBV5-1 with TRBJ2-7; no clear D. The germline V gene encodes CDR1 SGHRS and CDR2 YFSETQ. The CDR3 spans 12 residues. Trimming removed 0 bases at V and 4 bases at J, with 5 bases between. Written as DNA, the CDR3 is TGCGCCAGCAGCTTGGCACAGTACGAGCAGTACTTC. Residues: CASSLAQYEQYF.

The chain recombines TRBV7-9 with TRBJ2-3; TRBD1 matches at 7 bases. The CDR3 extends over 15 amino acids. Germline V lookup: CDR1 SEHNR, CDR2 FQNEAQ (reference sequence). Trimming removed 0 bases from V and 3 bases from J; junction bases left unmatched: 3. The CDR3: CASSLAAGGTDTQYF. In nucleotides, the CDR3 is TGTGCCAGCAGCTTAGCTGCAGGGGGAACAGATACGCAGTATTTT.

V is TRBV5-1 and J is TRBJ1-1, with TRBD1 identical over 7 bases. The CDR3 has 14 residues. Germline-derived CDR1 and CDR2 are SGHRS and YFSETQ. Trimming cost V 4 bases and J 3 bases; bases outside gene matches: 6. CDR3 DNA: TGCGCCAGCAGCCAGGGGGATACGTACACTGAAGCTTTCTTT. This sequence encodes CASSQGDTYTEAFF.

In regard to this clone: Other DNA sequences in this specimen translate into the identical CDR3. This rearrangement joins TRBV5-1 to TRBJ2-1; 12 bases match TRBD2. Trimming took 0 bases from V and 4 from J; bases not matched to a gene: 2. CDR3 length: 16 residues. CDR1 and CDR2 (germline): SGHRS, YFSETQ. The CDR3 protein is CASSLGGTSGYNEQFF. In DNA, the CDR3 is TGCGCCAGCAGCTTGGGGGGGACTAGCGGGTACAATGAGCAGTTCTTC.

The chain recombines TRBV7-9 with TRBJ2-1; D remains ambiguous. V was pared by 8 bases and J by 4 bases, with 9 bases between. Looked up from germline, CDR1 is SEHNR and CDR2 is FQNEAQ (reference sequence). There are 12 residues in the CDR3. In DNA, the CDR3 is TGTGCCAGCGGAGCAGTGTACAATGAGCAGTTCTTC. Its translation is CASGAVYNEQFF.

J is TRBJ2-5 and V is TRBV2; 10 bases map to TRBD1. Per germline, CDR1 SNHLY and CDR2 FYNNEI. The CDR3 has 15 amino acids. Trimming took 6 bases from V and 5 from J; bases not matched to a gene: 9. CDR3: CASRSTGGALETQYF. CDR3 DNA: TGTGCCAGCAGATCGACAGGGGGCGCGCTGGAGACCCAGTACTTC.